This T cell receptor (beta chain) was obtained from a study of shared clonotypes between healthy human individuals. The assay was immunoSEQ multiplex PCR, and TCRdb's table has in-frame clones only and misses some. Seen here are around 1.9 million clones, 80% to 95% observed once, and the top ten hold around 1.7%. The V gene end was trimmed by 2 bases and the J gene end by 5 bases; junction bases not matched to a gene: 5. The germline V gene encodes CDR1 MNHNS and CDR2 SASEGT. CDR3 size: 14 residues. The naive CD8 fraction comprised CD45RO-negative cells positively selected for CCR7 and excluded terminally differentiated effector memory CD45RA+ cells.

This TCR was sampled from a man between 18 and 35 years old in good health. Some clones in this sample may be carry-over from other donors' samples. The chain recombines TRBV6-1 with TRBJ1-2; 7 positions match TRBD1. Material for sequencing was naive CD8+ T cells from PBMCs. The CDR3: CASSEYGTEYGYTF. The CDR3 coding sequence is TGTGCCAGCAGTGAATATGGGACAGAGTATGGCTACACCTTC.